This TCR beta chain is drawn from a study of T cell changes during pregnancy in multiple sclerosis. The method was immunoSEQ multiplex PCR; TCRdb's version includes in-frame clones alone and lacks a portion of them. This table has fewer than 75,000 clones, approximately 93% appearing once. V was pared by 5 bases and J by 9 bases, with 17 bases between. Germline values: CDR1 SGHTA, CDR2 FQGNSA. The CDR3 loop spans 15 amino acids. The receptor was isolated from a female donor with multiple sclerosis, enrolled in a pregnancy study. The material was peripheral blood, obtained in the second trimester of pregnancy. The chain employs TRBV7-2 and TRBJ1-6; D possibly corresponds to TRBD1 (5 bases). CDR3 protein: CASSASQGGSSPLHF. The CDR3 DNA is TGTGCCAGCAGCGCCAGCCAGGGCGGTAGTTCACCCCTCCACTTT.